This record covers a single T cell receptor beta chain. The antigen is undetermined. The sample originates from a study of cytomegalovirus exposure and HLA in healthy donors. The CDR3 totals 15 residues. Germline lookup yields CDR1 SGHRS and CDR2 YFSETQ. With 4 bases removed from V and 7 bases from J, the gap between germline ends came to 20 bases. Findings of the study overall: Productive status was seen about 90% or about 30% of the time for most TCR beta V segments in an earlier analysis. Serostatus for CMV was the only available immune exposure information.

Use of 60 Vbeta and 13 Jbeta primers characterized the PCR. Clones were sequenced by immunoSEQ multiplex PCR, and TCRdb holds only the in-frame ones, with some missing. The sample comprises 160,000 or so clones, 65% to 80% of which are singletons, and 0.65% to 0.75% rests with the top ten. The sequenced sample was PBMCs. The origin of this receptor is a woman aged 40-49 years in good health and CMV-seronegative. The chain recombines TRBV5-1 with TRBJ1-2, with D possibly matching TRBD1 (6 bases). In DNA, the CDR3 is TGCGCCAGCAGCCCGGGGGGCCCCAGGGGTCGTGGCTACACCTTC. It codes for CASSPGGPRGRGYTF.